This is a list of T cell receptor beta chains from one sample in a study of shared clonotypes between healthy human individuals. Sequencing used immunoSEQ multiplex PCR; TCRdb keeps in-frame clones, though not all of them. This sample has approximately 2.5 million clones, with around 94% found just once. Sequenced input: naive CD4+ T cells sorted from blood. The receptors shown here come from a man aged 18-30 years in good health. CDR3s include the opening cysteine and the closing phenylalanine or tryptophan. A D gene is named only where the DNA matches it firmly. Size tells how often a clone was seen (once, few, many) or the class of an expanded clone, and some rows leave it out.

TRBV5-1	NA	TRBJ2-5	NA	TGCGCCAGCAGTTTTCCCTCCTTTGCATCCTGGAGGGAGACCCAGTACTTC	CASSFPSFASWRETQYF
TRBV5-1	once	TRBJ2-2	TRBD2	TGCGCCAGCAGCTTGGTGGTCTTTAGCGGGGGGATGAACACCGGGGAGCTGTTTTTT	CASSLVVFSGGMNTGELFF
TRBV30	NA	TRBJ2-3	TRBD2	TGTGCCTGGAGTAGGGCTAGCGGGGGGGTACGCACAGATACGCAGTATTTT	CAWSRASGGVRTDTQYF
TRBV19	NA	TRBJ1-1	TRBD1	TGTGCCAGTTTAAACAGGGGGCCAGGGAACACTGAAGCTTTCTTT	CASLNRGPGNTEAFF
TRBV2	NA	TRBJ1-1	NA	TGTGCCAGCAGTCCCAGGGTTTGGACTGAAGCTTTCTTT	CASSPRVWTEAFF
TRBV15	NA	TRBJ2-5	TRBD2	TGTGCCACCAGCAGAGGAGGGACTAGCGGGGAGACCCAGTACTTC	CATSRGGTSGETQYF
TRBV2	NA	TRBJ2-7	NA	TGTGCCAGTGGGGGGAACAGAGGGGGTTACGAGCAGTACTTC	CASGGNRGGYEQYF
TRBV7-9	NA	TRBJ1-1	NA	TGTGCCAGCAGCCCTTTACAGGTAAACACTGAAGCTTTCTTT	CASSPLQVNTEAFF
TRBV19	NA	TRBJ1-6	NA	TGTGCCAGTGCTTTTTTTTCGACCCCGAGCTCCTATAATTCACCCCTCCACTTT	CASAFFSTPSSYNSPLHF
TRBV4-1	NA	TRBJ1-4	NA	TGCGCCAGCAGTCGAGAGGGGAAAAATGAAAAACTGTTTTTT	CASSREGKNEKLFF
TRBV7-9	few	TRBJ1-2	NA	TGTGCCAGCAGCTTGGCGTTAGTGGGCTATGGCTACACCTTC	CASSLALVGYGYTF
TRBV5-1	few	TRBJ1-2	NA	TGCGCCAGCAGATTTGAGACGGCTTATGGCTACACCTTC	CASRFETAYGYTF
TRBV5-1	NA	TRBJ2-3	TRBD1	TGCGCCAGCAGCTCACAGGGGGCGGATACGCAGTATTTT	CASSSQGADTQYF
TRBV6-1	NA	TRBJ2-7	NA	TGTGCCAGCAGTGACAGGGGGGCGGGCGAGCAGTACTTC	CASSDRGAGEQYF
TRBV12-5	once	TRBJ2-1	NA	TGTGCTAGTGCGTCTTACAATGAGCAGTTCTTC	CASASYNEQFF
TRBV5-6	NA	TRBJ1-3	NA	TGTGCCAGCAGCTTTGGGACGGGCTCTGGAAACACCATATATTTT	CASSFGTGSGNTIYF
TRBV7-2	once	TRBJ2-5	NA	TGTGCCAGCAGCTTAGGGGGGCCACAAGAGACCCAGTACTTC	CASSLGGPQETQYF
TRBV5-1	NA	TRBJ2-3	TRBD1	TGCGCCAGCAGCCGTCGCCCGGGACAGACTAGCACAGATACGCAGTATTTT	CASSRRPGQTSTDTQYF
TRBV27	NA	TRBJ2-7	NA	TGTGCCAGCAGGCTCGGGGTAAGCTCCTACGAGCAGTACTTC	CASRLGVSSYEQYF
TRBV10-1	NA	TRBJ2-7	TRBD1	TGCGCCAGCAGTGATGACAGGGAAGGGGCCTACGAGCAGTACTTC	CASSDDREGAYEQYF
TRBV5-1	once	TRBJ1-2	NA	TGCGCCAGCAGCCATCGGGGGGATGGCTACACCTTC	CASSHRGDGYTF
TRBV5-5	NA	TRBJ1-2	NA	TGTGCCAGCAGCTTGCCCGGGATAGAGGGCTACACCTTC	CASSLPGIEGYTF
TRBV7-8	NA	TRBJ2-4	NA	TGTGCCAGCAGCTTAGCGGGGACGATCATTCAGTACTTC	CASSLAGTIIQYF
TRBV4-1	NA	TRBJ2-1	NA	TGCGCCAGCAGCCAAGATGTAGCGAGAAGAGGGGACAATGAGCAGTTCTTC	CASSQDVARRGDNEQFF
TRBV30	NA	TRBJ2-7	NA	TGTGCCTGGACAGGATCCTACGAGCAGTACTTC	CAWTGSYEQYF
TRBV19	NA	TRBJ2-7	NA	TGTGCCAGTAGTATCTCAGGGACGAGGGAGCAGTACTTC	CASSISGTREQYF
TRBV5-4	NA	TRBJ1-4	TRBD1	TGTGCCAGCAGCTTGGACGTGACAGGGTCAAATGAAAAACTGTTTTTT	CASSLDVTGSNEKLFF
TRBV29-1	NA	TRBJ1-2	NA	TGCAGCGTTGAAGATCAGCGGGGGCAGGGCTATGGCTACACCTTC	CSVEDQRGQGYGYTF
TRBV25-1	NA	TRBJ2-3	NA	TGTGCCAGCAGTCCTAGAACCTCTAGCACAGATACGCAGTATTTT	CASSPRTSSTDTQYF
TRBV30	few	TRBJ2-5	NA	TGTGCCTGGAGTGTCGGGGAGACCCAGTACTTC	CAWSVGETQYF
TRBV19	NA	TRBJ2-6	NA	TGTGCCAGTAAGTCTGTTGAGGGATGGAGCTCTGGGGCCAACGTCCTGACTTTC	CASKSVEGWSSGANVLTF